Listed below are T cell receptor beta chains from one sample, sequenced in a study of glioma-infiltrating T cells after dendritic cell vaccination. Some clones are missing from TCRdb's copy, which holds only in-frame ones; the method was immunoSEQ multiplex PCR. The data contain under 100,000 clones, approximately 87% of them seen just once; the ten biggest clones take up around 3.2%. The sample consisted of blood, taken before dendritic cell vaccination. These receptor sequences come from a human donor with glioblastoma. CDR3s include the opening cysteine and the closing phenylalanine or tryptophan. A D gene is named only where the DNA matches it firmly. Clone size is stated in some rows and not others, as once, few, many or a class when expanded.

CDR3 DNA,CDR3 protein,D gene,clone size,J gene,V gene
TGTGCCAGCAGCTTAGGGGGGGGGCTTTACAATGAGCAGTTCTTC,CASSLGGGLYNEQFF,-,-,TRBJ2-1,TRBV7-7
TGTGCCAGCAGTGAATCCGGGGGAGGGACAGATACGCAGTATTTT,CASSESGGGTDTQYF,TRBD2,-,TRBJ2-3,TRBV6-4
TGCGCCAGCAGCCTTGGGCGGGGAAACTACGAGCAGTACTTC,CASSLGRGNYEQYF,-,-,TRBJ2-7,TRBV4-3
TGCAGTGCAGGGGGTCGGACTGAAGCTTTCTTT,CSAGGRTEAFF,-,-,TRBJ1-1,TRBV20-1
TGTGCCAGCAGTTACGGCCTAGCGGGACTCAATGAGCAGTTCTTC,CASSYGLAGLNEQFF,TRBD2,-,TRBJ2-1,TRBV6-5
TGTGCCAGCAGCCGAGACAGAAGTTCTGAAGCTTTCTTT,CASSRDRSSEAFF,-,-,TRBJ1-1,TRBV11-3
TGTGCCTGGAGTCGGGGGGCAGGGGGCATGACTTTCTTT,CAWSRGAGGMTFF,TRBD1,-,TRBJ1-1,TRBV30
TGCAGCGTTGACCTCCAGGGTTACTATGGCTACACCTTC,CSVDLQGYYGYTF,-,-,TRBJ1-2,TRBV29-1
TGTGCCAGTAGTCCTCGGACGGGATCCAGCAATCAGCCCCAGCATTTT,CASSPRTGSSNQPQHF,-,-,TRBJ1-5,TRBV19
TGCGCCAGCAGCTTGGACAGCGGCCCGAACACCGGGGAGCTGTTTTTT,CASSLDSGPNTGELFF,-,-,TRBJ2-2,TRBV5-1
TGTGCCAGCAGTTTAAGAGCAAACTATGGCTACACCTTC,CASSLRANYGYTF,-,once,TRBJ1-2,TRBV27
TGTGCCAGCAGCTTAAGGGGGTCCCAAGAGACCCAGTACTTC,CASSLRGSQETQYF,-,-,TRBJ2-5,TRBV7-6
TGCGCCAGCAGCCTAGAGGGGGGGATTTCAAATGAAAAACTGTTTTTT,CASSLEGGISNEKLFF,-,-,TRBJ1-4,TRBV5-1
TGCGCCAGCAGTGAGTCACAATCGAACACTGAAGCTTTCTTT,CASSESQSNTEAFF,-,-,TRBJ1-1,TRBV10-1
TGTGCCAGCAGTGACGCGGGACTCGGGTATGGCTACACCTTC,CASSDAGLGYGYTF,-,once,TRBJ1-2,TRBV6-1
TGCGCCAGCAGCTTATTAGATCCCTCCTACAATGAGCAGTTCTTC,CASSLLDPSYNEQFF,-,-,TRBJ2-1,TRBV5-1
TGTGCCAGCAGCTTGTACGCCAGTGGTTCACCCCTCCACTTT,CASSLYASGSPLHF,-,few,TRBJ1-6,TRBV5-6
TGTGCCAGCAGCCCTACTAGCGGGAGCTTTTCCTACGAGCAGTACTTC,CASSPTSGSFSYEQYF,TRBD2,-,TRBJ2-7,TRBV14
TGTGCCAGCAGGTCCCCGGGGTCAGAGGGTGAGCAGTTCTTC,CASRSPGSEGEQFF,-,-,TRBJ2-1,TRBV6-5
TGTGCCAGTAGTCCAGGGGGCCTGGATGAAAAACTGTTTTTT,CASSPGGLDEKLFF,TRBD1,-,TRBJ1-4,TRBV19
TGTGCCAGCACCCTAACAGGTGGGAACACTGAAGCTTTCTTT,CASTLTGGNTEAFF,-,-,TRBJ1-1,TRBV7-2
TGCGCCAGCAGTGAACTCGCGAACACCGGGGAGCTGTTTTTT,CASSELANTGELFF,-,-,TRBJ2-2,TRBV5-1
TGTGCCTGGAGTGTACAGGGTTACTATGGCTACACCTTC,CAWSVQGYYGYTF,-,-,TRBJ1-2,TRBV30
TGCGCCAGCAGCTTGGGGCTAGCGGGAGGGCCAACCGGGGAGACCCAGTACTTC,CASSLGLAGGPTGETQYF,TRBD2,-,TRBJ2-5,TRBV5-1
TGTGCCAGTAGTGTCGGTCAGGGTTCGTCTGGAAACACCATATATTTT,CASSVGQGSSGNTIYF,-,-,TRBJ1-3,TRBV19
TGTGCCAGCAGTTCTCCTAATCAGCCCCAGCATTTT,CASSSPNQPQHF,-,-,TRBJ1-5,TRBV6-5
TGTGATAATAGGGACACGGTCCTGACGAACACCGGGGAGCTGTTTTTT,CDNRDTVLTNTGELFF,-,-,TRBJ2-2,TRBV27
TGTGCCTGGAGGCTCCGGGGACAGGGGACAGCCGAAGCTTTCTTT,CAWRLRGQGTAEAFF,TRBD1,-,TRBJ1-1,TRBV30
TGTGCCAGCAGCCGAGGACAGGGGATCGATGGCTACACCTTC,CASSRGQGIDGYTF,TRBD1,-,TRBJ1-2,TRBV5-4
TGTGCCAGCTCACCAGGTGTAAGCGGGGGGGCCGTAGATACGCAGTATTTT,CASSPGVSGGAVDTQYF,TRBD2,-,TRBJ2-3,TRBV18
TGTGCCAGCAGGATTGGGACTAGCGGGGGGACAGATACGCAGTATTTT,CASRIGTSGGTDTQYF,TRBD2,-,TRBJ2-3,TRBV2
TGTGCCAGCAGCTACCAGGGTTTATACGAGCAGTACTTC,CASSYQGLYEQYF,-,few,TRBJ2-7,TRBV7-8
TGTGCCAGCACTCGCGGGACCCAATACGAGCAGTACTTC,CASTRGTQYEQYF,-,-,TRBJ2-7,TRBV6-5
TGTGCCAGCAGCCCCGGAGCCTCGTATGGCTACACCTTC,CASSPGASYGYTF,-,-,TRBJ1-2,TRBV6-5
TGTGCCAGCAGCCAAGATCCCGCTAGCCGCTACAATGAGCAGTTCTTC,CASSQDPASRYNEQFF,-,-,TRBJ2-1,TRBV4-2
TGTGCTAGTGGTTTTGGCAGGGGGCCGGTAAACACTGAAGCTTTCTTT,CASGFGRGPVNTEAFF,TRBD1,-,TRBJ1-1,TRBV12-5
TGTGCCAGCACCCCTACGGGACAGGGACCCTACACCTTC,CASTPTGQGPYTF,TRBD1,-,TRBJ1-2,TRBV25-1